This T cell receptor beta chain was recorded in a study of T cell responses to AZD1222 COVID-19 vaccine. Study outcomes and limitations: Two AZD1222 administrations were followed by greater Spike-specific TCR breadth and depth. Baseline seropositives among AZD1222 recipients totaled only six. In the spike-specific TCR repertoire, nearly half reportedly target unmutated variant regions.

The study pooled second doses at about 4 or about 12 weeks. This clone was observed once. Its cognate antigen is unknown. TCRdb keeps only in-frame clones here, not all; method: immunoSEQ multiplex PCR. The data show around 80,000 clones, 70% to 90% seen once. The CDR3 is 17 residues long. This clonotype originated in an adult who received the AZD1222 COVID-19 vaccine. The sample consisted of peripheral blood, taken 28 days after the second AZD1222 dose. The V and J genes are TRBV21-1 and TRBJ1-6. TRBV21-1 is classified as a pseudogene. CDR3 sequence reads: CASSAGPRHSYNSPLHF. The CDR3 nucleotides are TGTGCCAGCAGCGCGGGGCCTCGACACTCTTATAATTCACCCCTCCACTTT.